Presented here are 17 T cell receptor beta chains from one specimen sequenced in a study of cytomegalovirus exposure and HLA in healthy donors. PCR was performed using 60 Vbeta and 13 Jbeta primers. Libraries were prepared by immunoSEQ multiplex PCR; TCRdb keeps only in-frame clonotypes and omits some of them. The sample includes 120,000 to 150,000 clones, roughly 80% seen only once; the top ten take about 13%. Sequences were obtained from PBMCs. The source of these receptors is a man between 35 and 55 years old in good health and CMV-seropositive.

J is TRBJ1-1 and V is TRBV2; tentative D call: TRBD1 (5 bases). The CDR3 runs to 15 residues. The V and J ends lost 8 bases and 6 bases respectively, with 22 bases between them. The germline gives CDR1 SNHLY, CDR2 FYNNEI. The CDR3, as DNA: TGTGCCAGCGGGGGGGTTTGGGTTGGGGACCCTGAAGCTTTCTTT. Protein product: CASGGVWVGDPEAFF.

The CDR3 region is CASSPTSGRAQEQYF. The CDR3 DNA reads TGTGCCAGCTCACCGACTAGCGGGAGGGCCCAGGAGCAGTACTTC. This rearrangement joins TRBV18 to TRBJ2-7, with 14 nucleotides matching TRBD2. The junction had 5 bases not matched to a gene; V was cut back by 3 bases and J by 7 bases. The germline gives CDR1 KGHSH, CDR2 LQKENI. The CDR3 sequence is 15 residues long.

The chain couples TRBV7-2 to TRBJ2-3, with D possibly matching TRBD2 (5 bases). Germline loops: CDR1 SGHTA, CDR2 FQGNSA. The CDR3 consists of 15 residues. Trimming shortened V by 5 bases and J by 2 bases, and 14 bases separated the two germline ends. In DNA form, the CDR3 reads TGTGCCAGCAGCCCCCGGGATAGGGCCACAGATACGCAGTATTTT. Its translation is CASSPRDRATDTQYF.

The chain is built from TRBV7-9 and TRBJ2-1, with TRBD1 matching 7 bases. The CDR3 extends over 12 amino acids. Germline CDR1 SEHNR, CDR2 FQNEAQ (reference sequence). V dropped 1 base and J dropped 10; count of bases not matched to a gene: 1. The CDR3 is CASSLVGGEQFF. The CDR3 DNA follows: TGTGCCAGCAGCTTAGTAGGGGGCGAGCAGTTCTTC.

The chain uses TRBV11-1 and TRBJ2-5; 7 bases align to TRBD1. Germline V CDR1 and CDR2: SGHAT, FQDESV (reference sequence). This CDR3 has 16 amino acids. V was pared by 4 bases and J by 2 bases, with 10 bases of the junction left unmatched. This CDR3 is CASSSLGTALQETQYF. In nucleotides, the CDR3 is TGTGCCAGCAGCTCACTAGGGACAGCACTTCAAGAGACCCAGTACTTC.

This chain's CDR3 is CASSPSKGLGSSTDTQYF. The CDR3 region has the DNA TGTGCCAGCAGCCCTTCCAAGGGGCTTGGTTCTTCCACAGATACGCAGTATTTT. The chain links TRBV28 to TRBJ2-3; perhaps TRBD1 as D (5 bases). This CDR3 is built from 18 residues. With 6 bases removed from V and 2 bases from J, the gap between germline ends came to 24 bases. CDR1 MDHEN and CDR2 SYDVKM come from the germline V gene. Full variable domain (outside the CDR3, taken from reference TRBV28 and TRBJ2-3): DVKVTQSSRYLVKRTGEKVFLECVQDMDHENMFWYRQDPGLGLRLIYFSYDVKMKEKGDIPEGYSVSREKKERFSLILESASTNQTSMYLCASSPSKGLGSSTDTQYFGPGTRLTVL.

The chain employs TRBV15 and TRBJ1-4, with 8 positions matching TRBD1. V was pared by 8 bases and J by 2 bases, with 1 base of the junction left unmatched. In germline, CDR1 is LNHNV, CDR2 YYDKDF (reference sequence). CDR3 length: 13 residues. The CDR3 sequence is CATAGGTNEKLFF. Here the CDR3 DNA reads TGTGCCACCGCAGGGGGCACTAATGAAAAACTGTTTTTT.

In the case of this clone: One junction end does not reproduce the germline sequence, and a read error may be involved. J is TRBJ2-6 and V is TRBV4-3; 7 bases are shared with TRBD1. This CDR3 comprises 17 residues. Germline loops: CDR1 LGHNA, CDR2 YSLEER. The chain's CDR3 is CASSQGPDRVGANGLTF. The CDR3 region has the DNA TGCGCCAGCAGCCAAGGCCCAGACAGGGTTGGGGCCAACGGCCTGACTTTC.

V and J are TRBV5-1 and TRBJ2-1, with TRBD1 as a possible D gene (5 bases). The CDR3 covers 13 residues. Trimming removed 1 base at V and 8 bases at J, with 10 bases between. Germline-derived CDR1 and CDR2 are SGHRS and YFSETQ. Written as DNA, the CDR3 is TGCGCCAGCAGCTTGAAGGGGTCCGATGAGCAGTTCTTC. Its translation: CASSLKGSDEQFF.

The chain recombines TRBV7-6 with TRBJ2-3, with D tentatively TRBD2 (5 bases). CDR3 size: 14 residues. CDR1 and CDR2 (germline): SGHVS, FNYEAQ. V gave up 8 bases and J gave up 6 bases, with 18 bases separating them. In DNA form, the CDR3 reads TGTGCCAGCGGGGAGAGGTCCACCCCCGATACGCAGTATTTT. It yields the protein CASGERSTPDTQYF.

The gene calls are TRBV2 and TRBJ1-1; no reliable D call. The germline V gene encodes CDR1 SNHLY and CDR2 FYNNEI. The CDR3 consists of 15 residues. The germline V and J ends were trimmed by 10 bases and 3 bases, with 21 bases remaining between them. In DNA form, the CDR3 reads TGTGCCACATCGAGGAGGGCGCGGGGTGACACTGAAGCTTTCTTT. This codes for CATSRRARGDTEAFF.

This chain links TRBV5-1 with TRBJ2-7; the match to TRBD1 covers 11 bases. CDR3 length: 14 residues. V gave up 6 bases and J gave up 7 bases; unmatched junction bases: 9. CDR1 is SGHRS and CDR2 is YFSETQ in the germline V gene. The CDR3 spells CASNPGQGAGEQYF. CDR3 DNA: TGCGCCAGCAACCCCGGACAGGGGGCGGGGGAGCAGTACTTC.

J is TRBJ2-1 and V is TRBV5-4; TRBD2 aligns across 8 bases. V was pared by 4 bases and J by 0 bases, with 6 bases of the junction left unmatched. Looked up from germline, CDR1 is SGHNT and CDR2 is YYREEE (reference sequence). This CDR3 has 16 residues. CDR3 protein: CASSQLSGSSYNEQFF. The CDR3 DNA is TGTGCCAGCAGCCAACTAAGCGGGAGCTCCTACAATGAGCAGTTCTTC.

The chain has TRBV19 and TRBJ2-5; 10 bases align to TRBD2. V lost 2 bases and J lost 3; bases outside the gene matches: 9. The CDR3 consists of 17 residues. Germline values: CDR1 LNHDA, CDR2 SQIVND (reference sequence). CDR3 sequence reads: CASSIWFGTSEEETQYF. CDR3 DNA sequence: TGTGCCAGTAGTATATGGTTCGGGACTAGCGAGGAAGAGACCCAGTACTTC.

The gene calls are TRBV9 and TRBJ1-4; 10 bases are shared with TRBD1. Germline values: CDR1 SGDLS, CDR2 YYNGEE. The CDR3 totals 15 residues. V shed 6 bases, J shed 6 bases, and the junction held 8 bases outside the gene matches. DNA of the CDR3: TGTGCCAGCACCAAGTGGGGGACAGGGGATGAAAAACTGTTTTTT. It encodes CASTKWGTGDEKLFF.

J is TRBJ2-7 and V is TRBV11-2; D ambiguous. CDR1 and CDR2 from the germline V gene are SGHAT and FQNNGV. The V end was cut by 1 base, the J end by 2 bases, with 9 bases between. The CDR3 totals 14 residues. The CDR3, as DNA: TGTGCCAGCAGCTTAGCAGGCAAAACCTACGAGCAGTACTTC. Translated, it gives CASSLAGKTYEQYF.

The chain recombines TRBV12-5 with TRBJ1-2; 12 bases fit TRBD1. Germline CDR1 is LGHNT and CDR2 is FRNRAP. CDR3 size: 13 residues. V lost 8 bases, J lost 8 bases, and 6 bases stayed unmatched. The chain's CDR3 is CASTGTGGRGYTF. DNA for the CDR3: TGTGCTAGTACAGGGACAGGGGGCAGGGGCTACACCTTC.